The T cell receptor beta chain described here comes from a study of T cells in Graves' hyperthyroidism and ophthalmopathy. Study as a whole: Peripheral blood was collected at initial diagnosis, before any treatment. Findings and limits, study-wide: Blood held most thyroid clonotypes expanded above 0.001 frequency.

Patients were excluded because of uncontrolled infection, other autoimmune disease, pregnancy or lactation. This clonotype was observed many times. Its specificity is not known. The CDR3 sequence is 15 residues long. V trimming: 6 bases; J trimming: 8 bases; junction bases outside the gene matches: 11. CDR1 SNHLY and CDR2 FYNNEI come from the germline V gene. It was RNA transcripts that yielded the amplified TCR beta CDR3 regions. The TCR CDR3 was amplified in a first-round RT-PCR using the HTBI primer set. TCRdb passed the multiplex PCR reads through MiXCR, listing each CDR3 protein once. The table shows 300,000 to 450,000 distinct CDR3 sequences, with approximately 15% occurring only once.

Sample: blood. This sequence was found in a woman aged 60-75 years with Graves' hyperthyroidism. The J gene is TRBJ1-4, the V gene TRBV2; 8 positions agree with TRBD1. CDR3 amino acids: CASRVADRVWEKLFF. The DNA of the CDR3 is TGTGCCAGCAGGGTGGCGGACAGGGTGTGGGAAAAACTGTTTTTT.